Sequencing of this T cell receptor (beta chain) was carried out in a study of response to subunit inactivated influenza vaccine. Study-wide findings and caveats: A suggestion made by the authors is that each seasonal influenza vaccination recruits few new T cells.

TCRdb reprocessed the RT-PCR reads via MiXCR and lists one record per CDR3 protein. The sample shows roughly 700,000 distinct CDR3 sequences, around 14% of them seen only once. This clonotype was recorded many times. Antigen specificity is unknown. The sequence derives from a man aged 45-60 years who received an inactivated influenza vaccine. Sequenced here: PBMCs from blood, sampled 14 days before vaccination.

The chain's CDR3 is CASSSGSFYGYTF. CDR3 coding DNA: TGTGCCAGCAGCTCGGGATCGTTTTATGGCTACACCTTC. This chain uses TRBV7-2 with TRBJ1-2, with no clear D. V was clipped by 4 bases and J by 5 bases, with 11 bases between them. This CDR3 comprises 13 residues. Per the germline V gene, CDR1 is SGHTA and CDR2 is FQGNSA.